Shown below are 18 T cell receptor beta chains from a single sample sequenced in a study of blood T cells in healthy people across ages (dated by TCRdb to 2013 to 2016). Library prep was done by 5' RACE. The listed sequencing device is Illumina HiSeq 2500. A second PCR of about 6 to 12 cycles was performed with a sample-barcoded 5' primer and a J-beta primer mix. The raw public reads went through TCRdb reprocessing: fastp at Q25, MiXCR clone calling, in-frame beta chains kept. For every CDR3 protein sequence, its rows merge into one entry that carries the most common genes and DNA. This sample gives 800,000 to 950,000 distinct CDR3 sequences in total; under 35% of them show up just once. The ten largest make up approximately 10% of the sample. The same sample was also studied in work on T cells of mothers and their children.

Sequencing input: blood. These receptor sequences come from a woman between 40 and 50 years old in good health.

A few counts support this clonotype. The chain uses TRBV5-1 and TRBJ1-1, with 7 bases that match TRBD1. The junction had 7 bases not matched to a gene; V was cut back by 4 bases and J by 1 base. The CDR3 is made up of 15 amino acids. CDR1 is SGHRS and CDR2 is YFSETQ in the germline V gene. In DNA, the CDR3 is TGCGCCAGCAGCCAATCGGGACAGACGAACACTGAAGCTTTCTTT. Its translation is CASSQSGQTNTEAFF.

This clonotype was seen more than once but under ten times. The chain has TRBV7-2 and TRBJ2-1; 16 bases line up with TRBD2. The V gene end was trimmed by 5 bases and the J gene end by 4 bases; junction bases not matched to a gene: 8. The CDR3 has 18 amino acids. The germline V gene has CDR1 SGHTA and CDR2 FQGNSA. The CDR3 DNA reads as TGTGCCAGCAGCCATTCCGGGACTAGCGGGGGGGCTTACAATGAGCAGTTCTTC. Encoded protein: CASSHSGTSGGAYNEQFF.

Note on this clonotype: Possible read error: a much larger clone is one base away. J is TRBJ2-4 and V is TRBV7-9; TRBD2 might be the D (7 bases). V dropped 1 base and J dropped 13 bases, with 20 bases sitting between them. The V gene's germline CDR1 is SEHNR and CDR2 FQNEAQ (reference sequence). This CDR3 is 15 amino acids long. DNA for the CDR3: TGTGCCAGCAGCTTAGAGGGGGGACTCCTAGCGGAGCAGTACTTC. Its protein is CASSLEGGLLAEQYF.

The chain carries TRBV27 and TRBJ2-7; possibly TRBD1 or TRBD2 for D (5 bases each). Trimming took 9 bases from V and 1 from J, leaving 16 bases between them. Germline values: CDR1 MNHEY, CDR2 SMNVEV (reference sequence). CDR3 length equals 14 residues. The CDR3 DNA is TGTGCCAGTAAATACCGGGACCGATCCTACGAGCAGTACTTC. This translates into CASKYRDRSYEQYF.

This clonotype was detected ten times or more. The chain joins TRBV28 to TRBJ2-7; D is tentatively TRBD1 or TRBD2 (5 bases each). The CDR3 contains 15 residues. Germline V CDR1 and CDR2: MDHEN, SYDVKM. Trimming took off 4 bases at V and 2 bases at J, with 15 bases between the two ends. CDR3 loop: CASSSGSLATYEQYF. CDR3 DNA: TGTGCCAGCAGTTCAGGGTCTCTAGCTACCTACGAGCAGTACTTC.

The chain couples TRBV10-2 to TRBJ1-2; D call uncertain. With 3 bases removed from V and 3 bases from J, the gap between germline ends came to 17 bases. The CDR3 spans 16 residues. CDR1 is WSHSY and CDR2 is SAAADI in the germline V gene. In DNA form, the CDR3 reads TGCGCCAGCAGTGATCGGAGGTTGAACCTTTACTATGGCTACACCTTC. The encoded protein is CASSDRRLNLYYGYTF.

A few counts support this clonotype. For the CDR3, the DNA is TGTGCCAGCAGTCCACCACCCGCAGGGAAGACTTTCTTT. Its protein product is CASSPPPAGKTFF. The chain recombines TRBV12-3 or TRBV12-4 with TRBJ1-1; tentatively, D is TRBD1 (5 bases). The CDR3 contains 13 residues. Trimming removed 5 bases at V and 12 bases at J, with 19 bases between.

About this clonotype: Given the absence of the conserved phenylalanine or tryptophan at the CDR3 end, a read error is likely. The DNA is left out, because the CDR3 cannot be placed on it with certainty; the CDR3 is given as TCRdb lists it. This CDR3 is CASSYRGECTA. The chain has TRBV6-2 or TRBV6-3 and TRBJ2-2; the DNA was not compared with TRBD1, the D call given in the table. 11 amino acids form the CDR3, both terminal residues included. CDR1 is MNHEY and CDR2 is SVGEGT in the germline V gene.

This chain connects TRBV6-6 to TRBJ2-5; the D call may be TRBD1 or TRBD2 (6 bases each). The DNA end favors TRBJ2-1, so the J call may be wrong. This CDR3 has 15 amino acids. From germline, CDR1 is MNHNY and CDR2 SVGAGI (reference sequence). CDR3 residues: CASSSGAGWQETQFF. CDR3 bases: TGTGCCAGCAGTTCGGGGGCAGGGTGGCAAGAGACCCAGTTCTTC.

The chain couples TRBV12-3 or TRBV12-4 to TRBJ1-5; the D is unclear. V was trimmed by 5 bases and J by 0 bases, leaving 8 bases between them. The CDR3 length is 14 residues. The CDR3 coding sequence is TGTGCCAGCAGTCGTCGGGATAGCAATCAGCCCCAGCATTTT. This sequence encodes CASSRRDSNQPQHF.

The chain carries TRBV6-1 and TRBJ2-4, with unresolved D. Trimming cost V 0 bases and J 13 bases, with 22 bases left between them. CDR1 is MNHNS and CDR2 is SASEGT in the germline V gene. This CDR3 is built from 16 residues. The CDR3 nucleotides are TGTGCCAGCAGTGAAGCTCCTAACGGACCCTGGGGTGAGCAGTACTTC. Protein sequence: CASSEAPNGPWGEQYF.

Ten or more counts support this clonotype. The chain combines TRBV7-6 with TRBJ2-3; D is undetermined. Trimming took off 5 bases at V and 2 bases at J, with 11 bases between the two ends. The germline gives CDR1 SGHVS, CDR2 FNYEAQ. The CDR3 is made up of 14 amino acids. This CDR3 is CASSRVQSTDTQYF. The CDR3, as DNA: TGTGCCAGCAGCCGGGTTCAGTCCACAGATACGCAGTATTTT.

V and J are TRBV21-1 and TRBJ2-3; the D call in the table, TRBD1, was not verified against the DNA. TRBV21-1 is a recognized pseudogene. The CDR3 is made up of 15 amino acids. CDR3 residues: CASTRCGGGADTQYF. In DNA form, the CDR3 reads TGTGCCAGCACCCGATGCGGGGGTGGAGCAGATACGCAGTATTTT.

This clonotype was observed many times. V usage is TRBV28 and J usage is TRBJ2-3; possibly TRBD2 for D (5 bases). V lost 2 bases, J lost 0 bases, and 12 bases lay in between. From germline, CDR1 is MDHEN and CDR2 SYDVKM. There are 16 residues in the CDR3. This CDR3 is CASSLDPLASTDTQYF. CDR3 DNA sequence: TGTGCCAGCAGTTTAGACCCCCTAGCTAGCACAGATACGCAGTATTTT.

This clonotype was found many times. This chain connects TRBV29-1 to TRBJ2-1; TRBD1 matches 8 bases. Germline CDR1 is SQVTM and CDR2 is ANQGSEA. The CDR3 runs to 14 residues. V lost 7 bases to trimming and J lost 3 bases; unmatched junction nucleotides: 8. The CDR3 sequence is CSAQGTGDYNEQFF. As DNA, the CDR3 is TGCAGCGCCCAAGGGACAGGAGACTACAATGAGCAGTTCTTC.

This clonotype was seen more than once but under ten times. The chain combines TRBV6-2 or TRBV6-3 with TRBJ2-3, with D tentatively TRBD1 (5 bases). Germline V lookup: CDR1 MNHEY, CDR2 SVGEGT. The V gene lost 2 bases and the J gene lost 3 bases, with 12 bases spanning the gap. The CDR3 is 15 amino acids. The CDR3 is CASSYDRQLTDTQYF. As DNA, the CDR3 is TGTGCCAGCAGTTACGACCGACAGCTTACAGATACGCAGTATTTT.

J is TRBJ2-3 and V is TRBV7-9, with 11 bases matching TRBD2. V shed 5 bases, J shed 6 bases, and the junction held 4 bases outside the gene matches. Germline values: CDR1 SEHNR, CDR2 FQNEAQ (reference sequence). This CDR3 contains 14 residues. The CDR3 region is CASSMGLAVDTQYF. For the CDR3, the DNA is TGTGCCAGCAGCATGGGACTAGCGGTGGATACGCAGTATTTT.

This clonotype came up many times. Mismatch with germline at one junction end may stem from a read error. The J gene is TRBJ2-5, the V gene TRBV4-3; perhaps TRBD2 as D (7 bases). CDR1 is LGHNA and CDR2 is YSLEER in the germline V gene. CDR3 length equals 16 residues. The CDR3 DNA reads as TGCGCCAGCAGCCAAGATATCCCGGGGGGCCAAGGGACCCAGTACTTC. It encodes CASSQDIPGGQGTQYF.